The sequence of this T cell receptor (beta chain) was determined in a study of blood T cells in healthy people across ages. Overall study results and limits: Diversity estimated from one million T cells was considered an underestimate. Across the age range, TCR beta diversity per million T cells fell in a roughly linear way.

Then a second PCR, running roughly 7 to 12 cycles, was carried out with a sample-barcoded 5' primer and a J-beta primer mix. MiXCR, run by TCRdb on the 5' RACE reads, gives a single entry per CDR3 protein. The sample has about 780,000 distinct CDR3 sequences, roughly 24% seen once. A word on this clonotype: The antigen remains undetermined.

The CDR3 sequence is 12 residues long. The V gene's germline CDR1 is DFQATT and CDR2 SNEGSKA (reference sequence). The germline V and J ends were trimmed by 2 bases and 8 bases, with 12 bases remaining between them. The same data also contributed to another study, on T cells of mothers and their children.

V usage is TRBV20-1 and J usage is TRBJ1-1; D is undetermined. The sample was blood. This TCR came from a boy under 18 in good health. The CDR3 here is CSARNEVYEAFF. The DNA of the CDR3 is TGCAGTGCTAGAAATGAAGTCTACGAAGCTTTCTTT.